The clone carrying this T cell receptor beta chain came up once. Only in-frame clones appear in the TCRdb table, and some are missing; sequencing was by immunoSEQ multiplex PCR. The sample lists 50,000 to 55,000 clones, roughly 74% occurring once. In germline, CDR1 is WNHNN, CDR2 SYGVQD (reference sequence). The CDR3 totals 14 residues. The ends lost 8 bases at V and 0 bases at J; junction bases unmatched: 4. The data derive from a study of T cell clones after liver transplantation. This specimen was CD4+ T cells from blood, taken 54 months after liver transplant. The source is a human patient who received a liver transplant. Some T cells may be transferred from the graft donor. The chain recombines TRBV10-1 with TRBJ1-5, with 7 positions matching TRBD1. This chain's CDR3 is CASRQGDSNQPQHF. The CDR3 nucleotides read TGCGCCAGCCGACAGGGAGATAGCAATCAGCCCCAGCATTTT.